This entry lists 9 T cell receptor beta chains sequenced from one sample in a study of blood T cell repertoires in COVID-19. Repertoires were generated with immunoSEQ multiplex PCR, while TCRdb's copy carries only in-frame clones and drops some. This sample yields 95,000 or so clones, of which around 80% are seen a single time; more than 20% belongs to the top ten. Source material: peripheral blood. Every receptor here comes from a human donor in a cohort sampled during active COVID-19.

The rearrangement uses TRBV28 and TRBJ1-6, with a weak D call TRBD1 (5 bases). The CDR3 contains 15 residues. V lost 0 bases, J lost 5 bases, and 8 bases lay in between. CDR1 is MDHEN and CDR2 is SYDVKM in the germline V gene. In DNA form, the CDR3 reads TGTGCCAGCAGTTTATGGGGGCCCGATAATTCACCCCTCCACTTT. Its translation is CASSLWGPDNSPLHF. Supplemented by reference TRBV28 and TRBJ1-6, the full variable domain reads DVKVTQSSRYLVKRTGEKVFLECVQDMDHENMFWYRQDPGLGLRLIYFSYDVKMKEKGDIPEGYSVSREKKERFSLILESASTNQTSMYLCASSLWGPDNSPLHFGNGTRLTVT.

The V gene is TRBV7-2, the J gene TRBJ2-7; tentative D call: TRBD1 (5 bases). Trimming took off 7 bases at V and 2 bases at J, with 18 bases between the two ends. This CDR3 has 15 amino acids. Germline V gene sequence: CDR1 SGHTA, CDR2 FQGNSA. CDR3 nucleotide sequence: TGTGCCAGCACCCCAGAGGCAGGGTGGACCTACGAGCAGTACTTC. Protein sequence: CASTPEAGWTYEQYF.

The table lists this clone with a few counts. The chain has TRBV7-9 and TRBJ1-1; unclear D gene. The length of the CDR3 is 15 residues. Germline-derived CDR1 and CDR2 are SEHNR and FQNEAQ (reference sequence). V shed 5 bases and J shed 1 base, with 14 bases lying between them. CDR3 region: CASSKIGLTNTEAFF. The CDR3, as DNA: TGTGCCAGCAGCAAAATTGGACTGACGAACACTGAAGCTTTCTTT.

The chain recombines TRBV13 with TRBJ1-5; D remains unclear. Germline-derived CDR1 and CDR2 are PRHDT and FYEKMQ (reference sequence). The V end was cut by 5 bases, the J end by 3 bases, with 17 bases between. CDR3 size: 16 residues. The CDR3 region is CASSQRHSSYNQPQHF. CDR3 DNA: TGTGCCAGCAGCCAACGTCACTCGAGCTACAATCAGCCCCAGCATTTT.

The V call is TRBV18, the J call TRBJ1-6; D is possibly TRBD1 (5 bases). Germline lookup yields CDR1 KGHSH and CDR2 LQKENI. This CDR3 comprises 14 residues. V was trimmed by 4 bases and J by 10 bases, leaving 14 bases between them. The CDR3 protein is CASSLSTGDSPLHF. The CDR3 region has the DNA TGTGCCAGCTCACTTTCCACAGGCGACTCACCCCTCCACTTT.

The chain links TRBV25-1 to TRBJ1-2; 7 bases line up with TRBD1. The CDR3 spans 14 residues. J was trimmed by 4 bases and V by 3 bases; bases with no gene match: 5. The germline CDR1 and CDR2 sequences are MGHDK and SYGVNS. The CDR3 loop reads CASSEPGQSYGYTF. CDR3 DNA sequence: TGTGCCAGCAGTGAGCCGGGACAGAGCTATGGCTACACCTTC.

The chain is built from TRBV7-9 and TRBJ2-7, with D maybe TRBD2 (5 bases). There are 15 residues in the CDR3. Trimming shortened V by 5 bases and J by 0 bases, and 14 bases separated the two germline ends. From germline, CDR1 is SEHNR and CDR2 FQNEAQ (reference sequence). CDR3 amino acids: CASSRSLRGSYEQYF. CDR3 coding DNA: TGTGCCAGCAGCCGTTCTTTACGGGGCTCCTACGAGCAGTACTTC.

The CDR3 reads CASNGDMSLGYTF. DNA for the CDR3: TGTGCCAGCAACGGGGACATGTCCCTTGGCTACACCTTC. This chain uses TRBV2 with TRBJ1-2; D is perhaps TRBD1 (6 bases). The V gene's germline CDR1 is SNHLY and CDR2 FYNNEI. This CDR3 has 13 amino acids. Trimming removed 7 bases from V and 7 bases from J, with 16 bases in between.

This chain links TRBV6-5 with TRBJ1-1, with no clear D. This CDR3 comprises 13 residues. CDR1 and CDR2 (germline): MNHEY, SVGAGI. V lost 8 bases to trimming and J lost 3 bases, with 13 bases between them. The CDR3 nucleotides are TGTGCCAGCGAGGAAGGCATATACACTGAAGCTTTCTTT. This sequence encodes CASEEGIYTEAFF.